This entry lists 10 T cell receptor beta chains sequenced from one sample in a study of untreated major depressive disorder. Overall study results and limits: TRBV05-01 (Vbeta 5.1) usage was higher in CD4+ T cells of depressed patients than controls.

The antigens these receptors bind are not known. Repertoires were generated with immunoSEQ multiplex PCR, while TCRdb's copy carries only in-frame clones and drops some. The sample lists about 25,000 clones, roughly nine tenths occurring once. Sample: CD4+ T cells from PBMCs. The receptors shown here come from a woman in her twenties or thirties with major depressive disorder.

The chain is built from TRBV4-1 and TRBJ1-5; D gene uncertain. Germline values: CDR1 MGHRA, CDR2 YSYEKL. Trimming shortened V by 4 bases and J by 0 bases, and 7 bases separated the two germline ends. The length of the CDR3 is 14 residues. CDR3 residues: CASSPGSSNQPQHF. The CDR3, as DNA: TGCGCCAGCAGCCCCGGGAGTAGCAATCAGCCCCAGCATTTT.

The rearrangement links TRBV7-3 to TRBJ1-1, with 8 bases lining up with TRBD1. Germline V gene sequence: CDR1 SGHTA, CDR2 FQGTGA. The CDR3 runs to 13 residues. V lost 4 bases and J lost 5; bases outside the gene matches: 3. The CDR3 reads CASSSRGRTEAFF. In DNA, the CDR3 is TGTGCCAGCAGCTCCAGGGGGCGGACTGAAGCTTTCTTT. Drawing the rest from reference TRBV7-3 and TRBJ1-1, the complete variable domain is GAGVSQTPSNKVTEKGKYVELRCDPISGHTALYWYRQSLGQGPEFLIYFQGTGAADDSGLPNDRFFAVRPEGSVSTLKIQRTERGDSAVYLCASSSRGRTEAFFGQGTRLTVV.

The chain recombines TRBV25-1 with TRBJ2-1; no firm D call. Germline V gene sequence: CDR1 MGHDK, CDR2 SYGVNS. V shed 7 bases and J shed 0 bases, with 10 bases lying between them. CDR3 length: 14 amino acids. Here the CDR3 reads CASIGRSSYNEQFF. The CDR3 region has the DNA TGTGCCAGCATAGGGCGAAGCTCCTACAATGAGCAGTTCTTC.

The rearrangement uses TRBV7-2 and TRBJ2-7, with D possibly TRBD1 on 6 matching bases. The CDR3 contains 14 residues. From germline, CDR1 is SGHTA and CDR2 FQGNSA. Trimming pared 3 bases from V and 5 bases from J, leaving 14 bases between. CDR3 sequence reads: CASSLAGAFHEQYF. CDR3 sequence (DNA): TGTGCCAGCAGCTTGGCAGGGGCATTCCACGAGCAGTACTTC.

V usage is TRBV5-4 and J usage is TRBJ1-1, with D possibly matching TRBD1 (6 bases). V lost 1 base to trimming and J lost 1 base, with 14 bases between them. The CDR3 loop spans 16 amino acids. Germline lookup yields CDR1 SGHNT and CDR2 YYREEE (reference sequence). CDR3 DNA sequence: TGTGCCAGCAGCTTGACTAGGGGGGCAAAGAACACTGAAGCTTTCTTT. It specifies CASSLTRGAKNTEAFF.

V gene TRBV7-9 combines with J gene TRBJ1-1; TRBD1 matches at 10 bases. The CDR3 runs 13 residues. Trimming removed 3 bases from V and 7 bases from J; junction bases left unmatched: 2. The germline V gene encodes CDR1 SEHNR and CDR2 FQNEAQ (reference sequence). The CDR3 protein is CASSFDRGREAFF. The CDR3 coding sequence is TGTGCCAGCAGCTTTGACAGGGGGCGTGAAGCTTTCTTT.

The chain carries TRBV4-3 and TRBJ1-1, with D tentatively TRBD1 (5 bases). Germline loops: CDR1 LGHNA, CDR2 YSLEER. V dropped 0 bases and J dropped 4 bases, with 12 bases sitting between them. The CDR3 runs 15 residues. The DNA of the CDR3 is TGCGCCAGCAGCCAAGAGCCGGGGCGATTCACTGAAGCTTTCTTT. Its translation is CASSQEPGRFTEAFF.

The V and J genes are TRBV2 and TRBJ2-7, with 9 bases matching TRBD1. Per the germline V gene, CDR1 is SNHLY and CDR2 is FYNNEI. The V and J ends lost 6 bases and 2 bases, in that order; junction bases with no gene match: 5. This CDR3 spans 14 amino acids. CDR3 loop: CASSLDRGAYEQYF. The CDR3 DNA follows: TGTGCCAGCAGCTTAGACAGGGGGGCCTACGAGCAGTACTTC.

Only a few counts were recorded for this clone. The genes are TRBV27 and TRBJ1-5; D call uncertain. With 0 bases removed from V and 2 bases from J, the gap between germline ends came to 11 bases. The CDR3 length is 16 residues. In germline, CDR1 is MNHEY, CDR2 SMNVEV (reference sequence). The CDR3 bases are TGTGCCAGCAGTTTATCTTCGGGATTCGGCAATCAGCCCCAGCATTTT. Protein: CASSLSSGFGNQPQHF.

The CDR3 sequence is CASSLTVYTEAFF. The CDR3 DNA follows: TGTGCCAGCAGCTTAACCGTCTACACTGAAGCTTTCTTT. This chain joins TRBV7-9 and TRBJ1-1, with D unresolved. The CDR3 runs to 13 residues. Germline CDR1 reads SEHNR; CDR2 reads FQNEAQ (reference sequence). V was clipped by 2 bases and J by 3 bases, with 7 bases between them.